The 23 T cell receptor beta chains below come from one sample, sequenced in a study of identical twins. One entry per CDR3 protein, called by TCRdb with MiXCR from the 5' RACE reads. The sample includes about 920,000 distinct CDR3 sequences, roughly an eighth of them seen just once. These data also featured in a second study, about yellow fever vaccine responses in identical twins.

Sequenced: PBMCs. These receptors were taken from a woman aged 18-30 years in good health.

V usage is TRBV4-2 and J usage is TRBJ1-2; unclear D gene. The CDR3 is 11 residues long. Germline CDR1 LGHNA, CDR2 YNFKEQ. V was shortened by 0 bases and J by 7 bases, with 3 bases between the two germline ends. The CDR3 DNA reads TGTGCCAGCAGCCAAGATAGTGGCTACACCTTC. It encodes CASSQDSGYTF.

This clonotype was seen ten or more times. This chain links TRBV24-1 with TRBJ2-3; D is unresolved. V gave up 6 bases and J gave up 2 bases, with 8 bases separating them. The CDR3 totals 13 residues. Germline V gene lookup returns CDR1 KGHDR and CDR2 SFDVKD. CDR3 sequence: CATSLPSTDTQYF. As DNA, the CDR3 is TGTGCCACCAGTCTTCCATCCACAGATACGCAGTATTTT.

The gene calls are TRBV6-1 and TRBJ2-6; D unresolved. The V end was cut by 6 bases, the J end by 0 bases, with 9 bases between. The germline V gene encodes CDR1 MNHNS and CDR2 SASEGT. There are 15 residues in the CDR3. The CDR3 sequence: CASSHEASGANVLTF. The DNA of the CDR3 is TGTGCCAGCAGCCACGAGGCCTCTGGGGCCAACGTCCTGACTTTC.

This clonotype was seen a handful of times. The CDR3 spells CASTITSGSEKLFF. The CDR3 nucleotides read TGTGCCAGCACCATAACCAGCGGGTCCGAAAAACTGTTTTTT. The chain uses TRBV6-1 and TRBJ1-4; no clear D. Germline V gene sequence: CDR1 MNHNS, CDR2 SASEGT. The CDR3 is 14 amino acids. V was trimmed by 7 bases and J by 8 bases, leaving 17 bases between them.

This clonotype was counted ten times or more. The chain links TRBV29-1 to TRBJ2-7; tentative D call: TRBD2 (6 bases). V was cut by 0 bases and J by 4 bases, with 16 bases left in between. The CDR3 is 15 residues long. Germline values: CDR1 SQVTM, CDR2 ANQGSEA. CDR3 in DNA: TGCAGCGTTGAAGATCGCTTGGCAGGGAGGTACGAGCAGTACTTC. This gives the protein CSVEDRLAGRYEQYF.

The J gene is TRBJ2-5, the V gene TRBV7-2; 11 nucleotides line up with TRBD2. Germline CDR1 and CDR2: SGHTA and FQGNSA. Unmatched junction bases numbered 8, after V lost 5 bases and J lost 6 bases. There are 15 residues in the CDR3. The CDR3 sequence: CASSAYSGGAKTQYF. Here the CDR3 DNA reads TGTGCCAGCAGCGCGTATAGCGGGGGGGCGAAGACCCAGTACTTC.

This clonotype was counted at least ten times. This chain links TRBV29-1 with TRBJ2-7, with 10 positions matching TRBD2. Per germline, CDR1 SQVTM and CDR2 ANQGSEA. This CDR3 is built from 16 residues. J lost 2 bases, V lost 4 bases, and 11 bases had no gene match. The CDR3 DNA sequence: TGCAGCGTTGTGGCGACAACTAGCGGGACTCCCTACGAGCAGTACTTC. Amino acids: CSVVATTSGTPYEQYF.

This chain joins TRBV7-8 and TRBJ2-5; D possibly corresponds to TRBD2 (5 bases). V lost 7 bases to trimming and J lost 6 bases, with 18 bases between them. Looked up from germline, CDR1 is SGHVS and CDR2 is FQNEAQ. This CDR3 contains 14 residues. The CDR3 bases are TGTGCCAGCAAAACTTTCGCCGGGAAACAGACCCAGTACTTC. Translation: CASKTFAGKQTQYF.

The V call is TRBV28, the J call TRBJ1-1; 9 bases match TRBD1. The CDR3 loop spans 15 amino acids. V lost 8 bases and J lost 2; bases outside the gene matches: 9. Per germline, CDR1 MDHEN and CDR2 SYDVKM. The chain's CDR3 is CASGNTGGANTEAFF. The CDR3 DNA is TGTGCCAGCGGTAATACAGGGGGCGCTAACACTGAAGCTTTCTTT.

This chain connects TRBV2 to TRBJ1-2, with a possible D match to TRBD1 (6 bases). Germline V lookup: CDR1 SNHLY, CDR2 FYNNEI. The CDR3 is made up of 13 amino acids. V was clipped by 8 bases and J by 4 bases, with 14 bases between them. The CDR3 loop reads CASEQGPVYGYTF. In nucleotides, the CDR3 is TGTGCCAGCGAACAGGGACCGGTCTATGGCTACACCTTC.

This clonotype was observed a few times. This chain links TRBV24-1 with TRBJ2-1; 14 nucleotides agree with TRBD2. There are 19 residues in the CDR3. CDR1 KGHDR and CDR2 SFDVKD come from the germline V gene. V was clipped by 1 base and J by 5 bases; unmatched bases: 9. CDR3 sequence (DNA): TGTGCCACCAGTGATTTCGGGACTAGCGGGAGCCTCTCGGACAATGAGCAGTTCTTC. The encoded protein is CATSDFGTSGSLSDNEQFF.

This clonotype came up a few times. The chain links TRBV18 to TRBJ1-1, with D perhaps matching TRBD1 (5 bases). The germline CDR1 and CDR2 sequences are KGHSH and LQKENI. This CDR3 spans 14 amino acids. V was pared by 1 base and J by 6 bases, with 12 bases between. The CDR3 DNA follows: TGTGCCAGCTCACCACAGAGACAGTTTCCTGAAGCTTTCTTT. Translation: CASSPQRQFPEAFF.

The chain has TRBV5-1 and TRBJ1-1, with TRBD1 as a possible D gene (6 bases). CDR3 length: 15 residues. Per germline, CDR1 SGHRS and CDR2 YFSETQ. V dropped 2 bases and J dropped 6 bases, with 17 bases sitting between them. CDR3 residues: CASSFLGGEAAEAFF. In DNA form, the CDR3 reads TGCGCCAGCAGCTTCCTAGGGGGGGAGGCGGCTGAAGCTTTCTTT.

The chain carries TRBV18 and TRBJ1-2, with TRBD1 as a possible D gene (6 bases). The ends were cut back, 0 bases at V and 3 bases at J, with 11 bases in the middle. Germline CDR1 KGHSH, CDR2 LQKENI. The CDR3 runs to 15 residues. CDR3 sequence (DNA): TGTGCCAGCTCACCACCAAACCAGGGGTACTATGGCTACACCTTC. It yields the protein CASSPPNQGYYGYTF.

This clonotype was recorded a few times. The CDR3 DNA reads TGTGCCAGCAGTGAAAAGATTCAGGGGACCCAGTACTTC. Its translation: CASSEKIQGTQYF. The chain carries TRBV25-1 and TRBJ2-5, with D perhaps TRBD1 (5 bases). CDR1 and CDR2 from the germline V gene are MGHDK and SYGVNS. V lost 2 bases and J lost 7, with 11 bases in between. The CDR3 has 13 residues.

The genes are TRBV18 and TRBJ2-7; 15 bases are shared with TRBD2. From germline, CDR1 is KGHSH and CDR2 LQKENI. This CDR3 is 18 amino acids long. V shed 1 base and J 5 bases; nucleotides not matched to a gene: 9. CDR3 sequence (DNA): TGTGCCAGCTCACCACTACCCGGGACTAGCGGGAGGAGCCACGAGCAGTACTTC. Its protein is CASSPLPGTSGRSHEQYF.

The chain uses TRBV12-3 or TRBV12-4 and TRBJ2-4, with TRBD1 as a possible D gene (6 bases). Trimming removed 5 bases from V and 7 bases from J, with 9 bases in between. This CDR3 has 12 amino acids. CDR3 residues: CASSTQGNIQYF. The CDR3 region has the DNA TGTGCCAGCAGTACCCAGGGGAACATTCAGTACTTC.

This clonotype was detected only a few times. The genes are TRBV20-1 and TRBJ1-2; no reliable D call. In germline, CDR1 is DFQATT, CDR2 SNEGSKA (reference sequence). V lost 7 bases to trimming and J lost 8 bases, with 14 bases between them. The CDR3 consists of 11 residues. CDR3 nucleotides: TGCAGTGGATCCCCCGGTGGGGGCTACACCTTC. It encodes CSGSPGGGYTF.

This clonotype was detected a few times. CDR3 nucleotide sequence: TGTGCCAGCAGTCACCCAAGTAGGCTAGCGGGGCGCGAGACCCAGTACTTC. Protein product: CASSHPSRLAGRETQYF. The chain carries TRBV12-3 or TRBV12-4 and TRBJ2-5, with 9 bases matching TRBD2. V was pared by 5 bases and J by 5 bases, with 15 bases of the junction left unmatched. The CDR3 sequence is 17 residues long.

The chain employs TRBV6-1 and TRBJ2-1; D possibly uses TRBD1 or TRBD2 (7 bases each). Germline assignment: CDR1 MNHNS and CDR2 SASEGT. Trimming took 6 bases from V and 7 from J, leaving 16 bases between them. The CDR3 is 14 amino acids. CDR3 bases: TGTGCCAGCAGCCAGGGGGGGGTGGGGAATGAGCAGTTCTTC. This translates into CASSQGGVGNEQFF.

This chain connects TRBV20-1 to TRBJ2-3, with 11 positions matching TRBD2. The CDR3 extends over 16 amino acids. The germline gives CDR1 DFQATT, CDR2 SNEGSKA (reference sequence). The ends lost 6 bases at V and 2 bases at J; junction bases unmatched: 10. Written as DNA, the CDR3 is TGCAGTGCAAAGCCTCGACTAGCGGGGATCACAGATACGCAGTATTTT. This codes for CSAKPRLAGITDTQYF.

CDR3 coding DNA: TGTGCCAGCAGTGAACCCGGACAGGGGGACTATGGCTACACCTTC. Translated: CASSEPGQGDYGYTF. The chain carries TRBV6-1 and TRBJ1-2, with 10 bases identical to TRBD1. This CDR3 contains 15 residues. Germline trimming cut 2 bases from V and 3 bases from J; bases unmatched to any gene: 3. Germline CDR1 MNHNS, CDR2 SASEGT.

This chain links TRBV25-1 with TRBJ2-3; no clear D. Germline V gene lookup returns CDR1 MGHDK and CDR2 SYGVNS. The length of the CDR3 is 16 residues. Trimming took off 0 bases at V and 6 bases at J, with 16 bases between the two ends. CDR3 bases: TGTGCCAGCAGTGAATATGCCAAGACCCCGGATGATACGCAGTATTTT. It encodes CASSEYAKTPDDTQYF.